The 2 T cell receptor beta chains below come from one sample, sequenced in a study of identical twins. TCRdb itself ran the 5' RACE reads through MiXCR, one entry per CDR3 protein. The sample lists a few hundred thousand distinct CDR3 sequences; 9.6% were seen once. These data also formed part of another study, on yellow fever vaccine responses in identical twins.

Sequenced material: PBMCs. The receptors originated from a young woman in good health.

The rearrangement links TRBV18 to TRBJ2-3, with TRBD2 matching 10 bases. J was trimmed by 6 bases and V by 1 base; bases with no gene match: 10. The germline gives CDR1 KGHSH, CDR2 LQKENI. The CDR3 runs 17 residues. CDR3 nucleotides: TGTGCCAGCTCACCACTCCCCAGCGGGGGGGCCGGGGATACGCAGTATTTT. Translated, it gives CASSPLPSGGAGDTQYF.

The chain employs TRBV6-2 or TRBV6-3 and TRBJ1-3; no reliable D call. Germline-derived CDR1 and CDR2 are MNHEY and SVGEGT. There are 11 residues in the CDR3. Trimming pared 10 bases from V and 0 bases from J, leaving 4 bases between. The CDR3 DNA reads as TGTGCCACCTTCTCTGGAAACACCATATATTTT. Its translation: CATFSGNTIYF.